This TCR beta chain was documented in a study of T-cell reconstitution after alpha-beta-depleted transplantation in children. Findings of the study overall: At one year after transplant, newly produced T cells mostly accounted for T-cell counts and diversity.

As it was prepared, the TCRbeta library received unique molecular identifiers. TCRdb processed the PCR reads anew with MiXCR; each CDR3 protein has one entry. This sample has 900,000 or so distinct CDR3 sequences, with roughly 16% found just once. On this clonotype: Its antigen is unknown.

The V gene lost 3 bases and the J gene lost 0 bases, with 5 bases spanning the gap. Germline V gene sequence: CDR1 SNHLY, CDR2 FYNNEI. The CDR3 extends over 14 amino acids. This receptor was taken from a male patient under 18 who had a stem cell transplant for acute lymphoblastic leukemia, so the T cells may come from the graft donor. The specimen was PBMCs, mostly from graft donor cells, collected 360 days after TCRalphabeta/CD19-depleted stem cell transplant. The chain uses TRBV2 and TRBJ2-2; D gene uncertain. The CDR3 reads CASSDTTNTGELFF. The CDR3 nucleotides are TGTGCCAGCAGTGACACCACGAACACCGGGGAGCTGTTTTTT.